What follows describes a single T cell receptor beta chain. Its antigen remains unidentified. V was pared by 0 bases and J by 0 bases, with 13 bases between. The CDR3 length is 17 residues. CDR1 SGHRS and CDR2 YFSETQ come from the germline V gene. Expressed TCRB transcripts were sequenced, since all the RNA that had been isolated was reverse transcribed. Clones were sequenced by immunoSEQ multiplex PCR, and TCRdb holds only the in-frame ones, with some missing. In the table there are some 150,000 clones, approximately 13% of which are singletons. This entry is derived from a study of beta chain features in type 1 diabetes. General study points: Shorter TCRB CDR3s, moderately but significantly so, marked every one of the four CD4+ subsets in Type 1 diabetes patients.

The chain employs TRBV5-1 and TRBJ2-1, with a tentative D call TRBD2 (6 bases). The source of this sequence is a man aged 18 to 35 with type 1 diabetes. The specimen sequenced was central memory CD4+ T cells from blood. The chain's CDR3 is CASSLGTGRSSYNEQFF. CDR3 in DNA: TGCGCCAGCAGCTTGGGTACGGGGAGGAGCTCCTACAATGAGCAGTTCTTC.